A selection of T cell receptor beta chains follows, all from one sample in a study of blood T cell repertoires in COVID-19. The table came from immunoSEQ multiplex PCR; TCRdb's copy has only in-frame clones and leaves some out. Of about 100,000 clones listed, 80% to 95% are singletons. Specimen: peripheral blood. The source is a man aged 45 to 65 with active COVID-19. The CDR3 runs from the conserved cysteine through the conserved F or W. The D gene is left open where the match is weak. Not every row has a clone size; where given, it reads once, few, many or a size class.

cdr3_aa,cdr3_nt,j_call,d_call,v_call,clone_size
CASSKAGAGTEAFF,TGCGCCAGCAGCAAAGCAGGGGCTGGCACTGAAGCTTTCTTT,TRBJ1-1,.,TRBV5-1,.
CASSRTGMNTEAFF,TGTGCCAGCTCACGGACAGGGATGAACACTGAAGCTTTCTTT,TRBJ1-1,TRBD1,TRBV27,once
CASSLRAGRGYTF,TGTGCCAGCAGTTTAAGGGCGGGTCGGGGCTACACCTTC,TRBJ1-2,.,TRBV12-3/TRBV12-4,.
CASSQSGRDEQYF,TGTGCCAGCAGCCAATCAGGGCGAGACGAGCAGTACTTC,TRBJ2-7,.,TRBV3-1/TRBV3-2,.
CASSEDRGGYNEQFF,TGTGCCAGCAGTGAAGACAGGGGGGGGTACAATGAGCAGTTCTTC,TRBJ2-1,.,TRBV2,.
CASSPGQNTEAFF,TGTGCCAGCAGCCCCGGACAGAACACTGAAGCTTTCTTT,TRBJ1-1,.,TRBV7-2,.
CASRGQLPNQPQHF,TGTGCCAGCCGGGGACAGCTACCCAATCAGCCCCAGCATTTT,TRBJ1-5,TRBD1,TRBV28,.
CASSHGYLANNEQFF,TGTGCCAGCAGCCACGGGTACCTAGCCAACAATGAGCAGTTCTTC,TRBJ2-1,.,TRBV3-1/TRBV3-2,few
CASSLGLMNTEAFF,TGTGCCAGCTCACTAGGACTGATGAACACTGAAGCTTTCTTT,TRBJ1-1,.,TRBV18,.
CASSQRLAGVGEQFF,TGTGCCAGCAGCCAAAGACTAGCGGGAGTAGGCGAGCAGTTCTTC,TRBJ2-1,TRBD2,TRBV4-2,.
CASSPLAGATTDTQYF,TGTGCCAGCAGCCCATTAGCGGGGGCGACCACAGATACGCAGTATTTT,TRBJ2-3,TRBD2,TRBV14,once
CSVGYSGSETQYF,TGCAGCGTGGGATATAGCGGGTCCGAAACCCAGTACTTC,TRBJ2-5,TRBD2,TRBV29-1,.
CASSELVQGKQFF,TGTGCCAGCAGTGAATTAGTCCAGGGAAAGCAGTTCTTC,TRBJ2-1,.,TRBV2,.
CASSFRLAYNEQFF,TGTGCCAGCAGCTTCAGACTAGCCTACAATGAGCAGTTCTTC,TRBJ2-1,.,TRBV11-1,.
CASKWAPSGNTIYF,TGTGCCAGTAAATGGGCCCCCTCTGGAAACACCATATATTTT,TRBJ1-3,.,TRBV19,.
CASDLAPGDRGTEAFF,TGCGCCAGCGACCTGGCACCAGGGGACAGGGGAACTGAAGCTTTCTTT,TRBJ1-1,TRBD1,TRBV5-1,.
CATSRASGSYNEQFF,TGTGCCACCAGCAGAGCTAGCGGGAGCTACAATGAGCAGTTCTTC,TRBJ2-1,TRBD2,TRBV15,.
CATSDFRGGGEAVQTQYF,TGTGCCACCAGTGATTTTAGGGGGGGCGGGGAGGCCGTGCAGACCCAGTACTTC,TRBJ2-5,.,TRBV24-1,.
CASSFGQGSAVDEQFF,TGTGCCAGCAGTTTTGGACAGGGGTCGGCTGTGGATGAGCAGTTCTTC,TRBJ2-1,TRBD1,TRBV5-5,.
CASSLRTASSNEKLFF,TGTGCCAGCAGCTTAAGGACAGCGAGCAGTAATGAAAAACTGTTTTTT,TRBJ1-4,.,TRBV11-2,.
CASSLVLAGGTDTQYF,TGTGCCAGCAGCTTAGTCCTAGCGGGGGGCACAGATACGCAGTATTTT,TRBJ2-3,TRBD2,TRBV7-9,.
CASSLEWRGHTDTQYF,TGTGCCAGCAGCTTAGAGTGGCGGGGGCACACAGATACGCAGTATTTT,TRBJ2-3,.,TRBV7-6,.
CSVLASGGYTF,TGCAGCGTTTTGGCCTCAGGTGGCTACACCTTC,TRBJ1-2,.,TRBV29-1,.
CASSSHRRGEVNTEAFF,TGCGCCAGCAGCTCCCACAGACGGGGAGAGGTGAACACTGAAGCTTTCTTT,TRBJ1-1,.,TRBV5-1,.
CASSLARDQPQHF,TGCGCCAGCAGCTTGGCCCGTGATCAGCCCCAGCATTTT,TRBJ1-5,.,TRBV5-1,.
CATSRGRTGNQPQHF,TGTGCCACCAGCAGAGGGCGGACAGGGAATCAGCCCCAGCATTTT,TRBJ1-5,TRBD1,TRBV15,.
CSAIAGNIQYF,TGCAGTGCGATAGCGGGCAACATTCAGTACTTC,TRBJ2-4,TRBD2,TRBV20-1,.
CATEGADTQYF,TGTGCGACTGAGGGAGCAGATACGCAGTATTTT,TRBJ2-3,.,TRBV12-3/TRBV12-4,.
CASSLSREENQPQHF,TGTGCCAGCAGTTTAAGCAGGGAAGAGAATCAGCCCCAGCATTTT,TRBJ1-5,.,TRBV27,.
CASSEDRGGGSPLHF,TGTGCCAGCAGCGAAGACAGGGGAGGGGGGTCACCCCTCCACTTT,TRBJ1-6,TRBD1,TRBV7-9,.
CASSLMTSGSGETQYF,TGTGCCAGCAGCTTAATGACTAGCGGGAGTGGTGAGACCCAGTACTTC,TRBJ2-5,TRBD2,TRBV11-2,.
CASSLAVRDHIYF,TGTGCCAGCAGCTTGGCCGTCCGGGATCATATATACTTC,TRBJ2-5,.,TRBV7-2,few
CASSIDRGASGNQPQHF,TGTGCCAGTAGTATAGACAGGGGCGCGTCTGGCAATCAGCCCCAGCATTTT,TRBJ1-5,.,TRBV19,.
CASSLDTGGYTF,TGCGCCAGCAGCTTGGATACAGGAGGCTACACCTTC,TRBJ1-2,.,TRBV5-1,.
CASSLDRGRDETQYF,TGTGCCAGCAGTCTCGACAGGGGGCGCGACGAGACCCAGTACTTC,TRBJ2-5,TRBD1,TRBV6-5,.
CSVRKREGHETQYF,TGCAGCGTCAGGAAGCGGGAGGGCCATGAGACCCAGTACTTC,TRBJ2-5,TRBD2,TRBV29-1,.
CASSATANTEAFF,TGTGCCAGCAGCGCAACAGCGAACACTGAAGCTTTCTTT,TRBJ1-1,.,TRBV3-1/TRBV3-2,.
CASSLNREATEAFF,TGTGCCAGCAGCTTGAATAGGGAGGCCACTGAAGCTTTCTTT,TRBJ1-1,.,TRBV5-4,.
CASSPRGRGVEKLFF,TGTGCCAGCAGCCCTAGGGGAAGGGGCGTTGAAAAACTGTTTTTT,TRBJ1-4,.,TRBV9,.
CASSTQWAGDYGYTF,TGTGCCAGCAGTACCCAATGGGCAGGGGACTATGGCTACACCTTC,TRBJ1-2,.,TRBV25-1,once